A selection of T cell receptor beta chains follows, all from one sample in a study of glioma-infiltrating T cells after dendritic cell vaccination. Clones were sequenced by immunoSEQ multiplex PCR, and TCRdb holds only the in-frame ones, with some missing. The data show approximately 48,000 clones, roughly 90% seen once. This specimen consisted of blood, obtained after dendritic cell vaccination. These receptors originate from a human donor with glioblastoma. The CDR3 runs from the conserved cysteine through the conserved F or W.

v_call	j_call	cdr3_aa
TRBV18	TRBJ2-7	CASSRTGGDEQYF
TRBV28	TRBJ1-5	CASSTQKGGGINQPQHF
TRBV11-1	TRBJ2-3	CASSPRARTDTQYF
TRBV5-1	TRBJ2-5	CASSSNAGGQETQYF
TRBV7-6	TRBJ1-1	CASSDPQGNTEAFF
TRBV5-4	TRBJ1-4	CASSLGGDRAGEKLFF
TRBV5-1	NA	CASSLATGGNSYEQYF
TRBV4-2	TRBJ1-1	CASSQEEGLLNTEAFF
TRBV4-2	TRBJ2-1	CASSPSWGGSYNEQFF
TRBV28	TRBJ2-5	CASSYPGGPETQYF
TRBV7-9	TRBJ1-2	CASSLWTTAFDGYTF
TRBV6-5	TRBJ2-2	CASRDRSYTGELFF
TRBV6-5	TRBJ2-2	CASSTSGTGELFF
TRBV4-1	TRBJ1-1	CASSRQMEEGTEAFF
TRBV21-1	TRBJ2-7	CASSKRPLGPTSGRSYEQYF
TRBV7-9	TRBJ2-5	CASSSDRLGETQYF
TRBV27	TRBJ1-2	CASSRNRDNYGYTF
TRBV5-1	TRBJ2-1	CASSLSDRAGEQFF
TRBV9	TRBJ1-3	CASSATGSGNTIYF
TRBV7-8	TRBJ2-1	CASSLTQTGREFF
TRBV7-2	TRBJ2-3	CASSTGGGASGRDTQYF
TRBV6-1	TRBJ1-5	CASSRPTGVEPQHF
TRBV6-6	TRBJ1-5	CASRPGGANQPQHF
TRBV4-1	TRBJ2-7	CASSQELADSYEQYF